The 13 T cell receptor beta chains presented below share a single source sample, sequenced in a study of blood T cell repertoires in COVID-19. Assay: immunoSEQ multiplex PCR; the TCRdb copy retains only in-frame clones and omits some. This sample has 210,000 or so clones; around four fifths occur once, and the top ten carry approximately 8%. Sequencing was done on a sample of peripheral blood. Receptor source: a woman in her forties or fifties with active or convalescent COVID-19.

This clone is a singleton in its sample. The gene calls are TRBV11-2 and TRBJ2-1, with TRBD2 matching over 8 bases. Germline CDR1 reads SGHAT; CDR2 reads FQNNGV. V was pared by 1 base and J by 15 bases, with 5 bases of the junction left unmatched. The CDR3 covers 12 residues. DNA for the CDR3: TGTGCCAGCAGCTTAGGCGGGAGGTGGGTGTTCTTC. This codes for CASSLGGRWVFF.

The CDR3 coding sequence is TGTGCCAGCAGTCCGCGATCGACAGCTAGCTCCTATAATTCACCCCTCCACTTT. Its translation is CASSPRSTASSYNSPLHF. V is TRBV28 and J is TRBJ1-6; weak D call: TRBD1 (5 bases). CDR3 size: 18 residues. The germline gives CDR1 MDHEN, CDR2 SYDVKM. Trimming removed 5 bases at V and 0 bases at J, with 17 bases between. The complete variable domain, with remaining parts taken from reference TRBV28 and TRBJ1-6, reads DVKVTQSSRYLVKRTGEKVFLECVQDMDHENMFWYRQDPGLGLRLIYFSYDVKMKEKGDIPEGYSVSREKKERFSLILESASTNQTSMYLCASSPRSTASSYNSPLHFGNGTRLTVT.

The chain employs TRBV28 and TRBJ2-5, with 7 bases aligning to TRBD2. Per germline, CDR1 MDHEN and CDR2 SYDVKM. The CDR3 runs 16 residues. V gave up 2 bases and J gave up 1 base; unmatched junction bases: 7. The CDR3 loop is CASSLAGVGSQETQYF. The CDR3 DNA reads as TGTGCCAGCAGTTTAGCGGGGGTCGGGAGCCAAGAGACCCAGTACTTC.

The rearrangement uses TRBV28 and TRBJ1-1; the match to TRBD1 covers 8 bases. Germline CDR1 is MDHEN and CDR2 is SYDVKM. The length of the CDR3 is 16 residues. The CDR3 bases are TGTACCGTTAGGGGGACAGGAGGAAAGGGGGGCACTGAAGCTTTCTTT. It specifies CTVRGTGGKGGTEAFF.

In nucleotides, the CDR3 is TGTGCCACCTGGGAGGGACTAGCGGGCGGGGAGACCCAGTACTTC. Translated: CATWEGLAGGETQYF. The chain has TRBV3-1 (or the pseudogene TRBV3-2) and TRBJ2-5, with 12 bases matching TRBD2. Germline loops: CDR1 LGHDT, CDR2 YNNKEL (reference sequence). V was clipped by 10 bases and J by 5 bases; unmatched bases: 11. The CDR3 is 15 amino acids.

V gene TRBV11-2 combines with J gene TRBJ2-5; D remains ambiguous. From germline, CDR1 is SGHAT and CDR2 FQNNGV. Trimming left V 3 bases short and J 5 bases short, with 10 bases between. The CDR3 length is 13 residues. Here the CDR3 reads CASSFPGSETQYF. The CDR3 bases are TGTGCCAGCAGCTTCCCGGGTTCGGAGACCCAGTACTTC.

The genes are TRBV29-1 and TRBJ2-3, with 9 bases matching TRBD2. The germline V gene encodes CDR1 SQVTM and CDR2 ANQGSEA. The CDR3 totals 15 residues. V gave up 5 bases and J gave up 2 bases; unmatched junction bases: 8. The CDR3 region has the DNA TGCAGCGTTAGTCTTGCGGGAGGGTTCACAGATACGCAGTATTTT. Encoded protein: CSVSLAGGFTDTQYF.

V is TRBV9 and J is TRBJ2-1, with 8 positions matching TRBD2. V lost 0 bases and J lost 4; bases outside the gene matches: 3. Germline loops: CDR1 SGDLS, CDR2 YYNGEE. This CDR3 is built from 15 residues. For the CDR3, the DNA is TGTGCCAGCAGCGTAGAACTAGCGGAGTACAATGAGCAGTTCTTC. Translation: CASSVELAEYNEQFF.

The chain couples TRBV4-1 to TRBJ1-4, with TRBD1 as a possible D gene (6 bases). Germline values: CDR1 MGHRA, CDR2 YSYEKL. The CDR3 contains 17 residues. The V and J ends lost 1 base and 0 bases respectively, with 12 bases between them. This CDR3 is CASSQGQGPATNEKLFF. CDR3 in DNA: TGCGCCAGCAGCCAAGGGCAGGGGCCCGCAACTAATGAAAAACTGTTTTTT.

This sequence joins TRBV6-4 and TRBJ1-2, with D maybe TRBD1 (6 bases). CDR1 is MRHNA and CDR2 is SNTAGT in the germline V gene. Deletions cut 3 bases from V and 2 bases from J, with 13 bases between. The CDR3 is 15 residues long. Written as DNA, the CDR3 is TGTGCCAGCAGTGAAGGTTTTGGACAGAACTATGGCTACACCTTC. The encoded protein is CASSEGFGQNYGYTF.

The chain couples TRBV6-5 to TRBJ2-1; D not resolved. The V gene lost 7 bases and the J gene lost 5 bases, with 15 bases spanning the gap. Germline loops: CDR1 MNHEY, CDR2 SVGAGI. This CDR3 has 14 amino acids. The CDR3 loop reads CASNPVGVDNEQFF. The DNA for the CDR3 is TGTGCCAGCAATCCCGTCGGAGTAGACAATGAGCAGTTCTTC.

The chain recombines TRBV10-3 with TRBJ2-1, with 9 positions matching TRBD2. Germline values: CDR1 ENHRY, CDR2 SYGVKD. The CDR3 sequence is 15 residues long. The V gene end was trimmed by 0 bases and the J gene end by 7 bases; junction bases not matched to a gene: 4. The CDR3 loop reads CAISESGGRENEQFF. For the CDR3, the DNA is TGTGCCATCAGTGAGTCCGGCGGGAGGGAGAATGAGCAGTTCTTC.

The chain couples TRBV4-1 to TRBJ1-5; weak D call: TRBD1 (5 bases). The CDR3 covers 18 residues. Trimming took off 1 base at V and 0 bases at J, with 16 bases between the two ends. Germline loops: CDR1 MGHRA, CDR2 YSYEKL. Written as DNA, the CDR3 is TGCGCCAGCAGCCAAGTTTTGACAGATCGTTATAGCAATCAGCCCCAGCATTTT. Translation gives CASSQVLTDRYSNQPQHF.